Sequencing of this T cell receptor (beta chain) was carried out in a study of T cells in Graves' hyperthyroidism and ophthalmopathy. Study-wide findings and caveats: Before onset, by a median of approximately 6.8 months, the model predicted ophthalmopathy. The blood repertoire included most of the expanded thyroid clonotypes above 0.001.

This CDR3 is built from 13 residues. Between the trimmed V and J ends, which lost 7 bases and 8 bases, there was a span of 14 bases. Germline V gene sequence: CDR1 SEHNR, CDR2 FQNEAQ (reference sequence). Ten or more counts support this clonotype. Its specificity is not known. The TCR beta CDR3 regions underwent amplification using RNA transcripts as the source. HTBI primers drove first-round RT-PCR of the TCR CDR3. TCRdb processed the multiplex PCR reads anew with MiXCR; each CDR3 protein has one entry. The sample comprises hundreds of thousands of distinct CDR3 sequences, 45% of which are singletons, and about 7.7% rests with the top ten. Pregnant or lactating patients were excluded, as were those with uncontrolled infection or other autoimmune disease.

This chain connects TRBV7-9 to TRBJ1-4; D might be TRBD1 (6 bases). The clonotype comes from an adult man with Graves' disease, either hyperthyroidism or ophthalmopathy (not recorded which). The sequenced sample consisted of peripheral blood or thyroid tissue (not recorded which). The chain's CDR3 is CASMGRGKEKLFF. Written as DNA, the CDR3 is TGTGCCAGCATGGGAAGGGGGAAGGAAAAACTGTTTTTT.